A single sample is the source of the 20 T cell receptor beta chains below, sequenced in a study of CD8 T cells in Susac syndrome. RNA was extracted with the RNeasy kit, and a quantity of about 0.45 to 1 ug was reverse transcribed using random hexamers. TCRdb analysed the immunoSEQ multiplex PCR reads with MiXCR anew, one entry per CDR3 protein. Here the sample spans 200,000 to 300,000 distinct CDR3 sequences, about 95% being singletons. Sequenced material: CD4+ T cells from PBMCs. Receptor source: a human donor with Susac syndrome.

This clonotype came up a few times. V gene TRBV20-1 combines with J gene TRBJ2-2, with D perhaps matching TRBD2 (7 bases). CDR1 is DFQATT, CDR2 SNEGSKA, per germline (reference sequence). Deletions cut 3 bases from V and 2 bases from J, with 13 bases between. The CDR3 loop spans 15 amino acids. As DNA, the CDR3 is TGCAGTGCTAGGTCGGGGGGCAAAAACACCGGGGAGCTGTTTTTT. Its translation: CSARSGGKNTGELFF.

The CDR3 spells CAWSAGSWDEQFF. The DNA for the CDR3 is TGTGCCTGGAGTGCCGGGAGCTGGGATGAGCAGTTCTTC. J is TRBJ2-1 and V is TRBV30; D might be TRBD2 (6 bases). There are 13 residues in the CDR3. The germline V gene encodes CDR1 GTSNPN and CDR2 SVGIG (reference sequence). Trimming stripped 1 base from V and 8 bases from J, with 12 bases between.

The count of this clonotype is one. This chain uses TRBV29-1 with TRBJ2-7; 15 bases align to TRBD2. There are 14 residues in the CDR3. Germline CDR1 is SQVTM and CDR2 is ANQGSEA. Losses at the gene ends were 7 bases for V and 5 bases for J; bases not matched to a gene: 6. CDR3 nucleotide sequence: TGCAGCGCTAAAGGACTAGCGGGAGGGGACGAGCAGTACTTC. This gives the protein CSAKGLAGGDEQYF.

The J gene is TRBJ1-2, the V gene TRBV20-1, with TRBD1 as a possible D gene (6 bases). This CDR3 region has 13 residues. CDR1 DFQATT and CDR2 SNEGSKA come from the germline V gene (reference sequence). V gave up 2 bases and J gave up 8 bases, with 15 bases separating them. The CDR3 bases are TGCAGTGCTAGACCCCAGGGGATGGAAGGCTACACCTTC. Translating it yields CSARPQGMEGYTF.

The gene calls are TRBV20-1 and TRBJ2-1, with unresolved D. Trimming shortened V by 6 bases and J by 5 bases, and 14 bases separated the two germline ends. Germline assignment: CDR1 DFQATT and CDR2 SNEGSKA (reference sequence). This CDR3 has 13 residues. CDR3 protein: CSARGPLHNEQFF. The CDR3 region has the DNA TGCAGTGCCCGAGGACCTCTCCACAATGAGCAGTTCTTC.

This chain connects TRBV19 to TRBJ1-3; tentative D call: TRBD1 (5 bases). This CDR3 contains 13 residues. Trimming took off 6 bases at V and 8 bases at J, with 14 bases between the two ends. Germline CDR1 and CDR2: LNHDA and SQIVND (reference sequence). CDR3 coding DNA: TGTGCCAGTAGGCCAGAGGGGTTGTACACCATATATTTT. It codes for CASRPEGLYTIYF.

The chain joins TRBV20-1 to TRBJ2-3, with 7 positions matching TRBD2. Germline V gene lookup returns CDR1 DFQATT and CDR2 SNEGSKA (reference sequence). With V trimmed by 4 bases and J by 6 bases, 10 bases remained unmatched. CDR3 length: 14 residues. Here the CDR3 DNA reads TGCAGTGCTACAAATAGCGGGCTTGCGGATACGCAGTATTTT. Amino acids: CSATNSGLADTQYF.

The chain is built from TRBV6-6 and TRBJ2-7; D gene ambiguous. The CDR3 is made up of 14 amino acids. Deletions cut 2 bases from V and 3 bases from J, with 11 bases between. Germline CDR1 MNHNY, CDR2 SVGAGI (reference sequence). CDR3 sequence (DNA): TGTGCCAGCAGTTACCATTCGAGGAACTACGAGCAGTACTTC. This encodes CASSYHSRNYEQYF.

The CDR3 sequence is CASSMGGQNTEAFF. The CDR3 region has the DNA TGTGCCAGTAGTATGGGGGGACAGAACACTGAAGCTTTCTTT. The V call is TRBV19, the J call TRBJ1-1; possibly TRBD1 for D (6 bases). V lost 3 bases, J lost 1 base, and 9 bases lay in between. The germline CDR1 and CDR2 sequences are LNHDA and SQIVND (reference sequence). This CDR3 region has 14 residues.

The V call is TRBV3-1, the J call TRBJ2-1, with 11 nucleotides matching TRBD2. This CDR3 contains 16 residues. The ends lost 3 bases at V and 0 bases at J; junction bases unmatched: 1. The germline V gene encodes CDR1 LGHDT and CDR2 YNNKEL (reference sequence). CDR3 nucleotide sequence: TGTGCCAGCAGCCACCTAGCGGGGGGCTCCTACAATGAGCAGTTCTTC. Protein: CASSHLAGGSYNEQFF.

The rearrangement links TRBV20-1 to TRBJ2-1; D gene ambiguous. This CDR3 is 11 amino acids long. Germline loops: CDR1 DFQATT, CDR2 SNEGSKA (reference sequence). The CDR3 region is CSLRSYNEQFF. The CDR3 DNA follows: TGCAGCCTCCGGTCCTACAATGAGCAGTTCTTC.

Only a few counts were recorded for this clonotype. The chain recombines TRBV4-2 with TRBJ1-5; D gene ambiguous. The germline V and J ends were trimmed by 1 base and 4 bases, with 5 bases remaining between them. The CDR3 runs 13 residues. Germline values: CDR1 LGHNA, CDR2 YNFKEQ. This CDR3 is CASSQVLNQPQHF. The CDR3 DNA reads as TGTGCCAGCAGCCAAGTTCTAAATCAGCCCCAGCATTTT.

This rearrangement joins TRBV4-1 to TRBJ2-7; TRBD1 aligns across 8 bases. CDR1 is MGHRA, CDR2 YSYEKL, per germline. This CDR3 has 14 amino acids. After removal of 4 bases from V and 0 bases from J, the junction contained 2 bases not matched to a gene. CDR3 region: CASSLGQASYEQYF. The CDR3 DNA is TGCGCCAGCAGCCTGGGACAGGCCTCCTACGAGCAGTACTTC.

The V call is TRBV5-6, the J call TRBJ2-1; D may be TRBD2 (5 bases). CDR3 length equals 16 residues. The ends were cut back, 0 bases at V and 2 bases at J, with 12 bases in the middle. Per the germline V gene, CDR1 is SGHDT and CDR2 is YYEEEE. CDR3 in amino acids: CASSLDVGAAYNEQFF. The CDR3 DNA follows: TGTGCCAGCAGCTTGGATGTGGGAGCAGCCTACAATGAGCAGTTCTTC.

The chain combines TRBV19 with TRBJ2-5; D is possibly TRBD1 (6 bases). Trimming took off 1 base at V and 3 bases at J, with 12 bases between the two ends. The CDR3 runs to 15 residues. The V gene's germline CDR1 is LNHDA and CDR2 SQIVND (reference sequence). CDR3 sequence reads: CASSIGGRGKETQYF. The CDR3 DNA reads TGTGCCAGTAGTATAGGTGGCAGGGGCAAAGAGACCCAGTACTTC.

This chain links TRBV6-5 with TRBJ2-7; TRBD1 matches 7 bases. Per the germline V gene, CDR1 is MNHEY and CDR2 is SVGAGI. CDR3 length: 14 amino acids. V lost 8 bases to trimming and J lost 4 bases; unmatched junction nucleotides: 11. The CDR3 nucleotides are TGTGCCAGCTCCGTCCCGGGACAGCGTTACGAGCAGTACTTC. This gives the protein CASSVPGQRYEQYF.

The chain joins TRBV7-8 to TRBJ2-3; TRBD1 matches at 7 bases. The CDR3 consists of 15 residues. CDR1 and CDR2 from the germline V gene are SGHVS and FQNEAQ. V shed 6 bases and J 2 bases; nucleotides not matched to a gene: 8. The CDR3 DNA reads TGTGCCAGCAGATTCCGGGACAGTGACACAGATACGCAGTATTTT. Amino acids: CASRFRDSDTDTQYF.

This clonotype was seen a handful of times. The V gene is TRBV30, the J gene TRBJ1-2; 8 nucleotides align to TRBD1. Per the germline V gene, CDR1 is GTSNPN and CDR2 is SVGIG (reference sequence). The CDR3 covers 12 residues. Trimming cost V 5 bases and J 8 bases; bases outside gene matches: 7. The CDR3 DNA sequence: TGTGCCTGGGACCCAGGACAGGGAGGCTACACCTTC. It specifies CAWDPGQGGYTF.

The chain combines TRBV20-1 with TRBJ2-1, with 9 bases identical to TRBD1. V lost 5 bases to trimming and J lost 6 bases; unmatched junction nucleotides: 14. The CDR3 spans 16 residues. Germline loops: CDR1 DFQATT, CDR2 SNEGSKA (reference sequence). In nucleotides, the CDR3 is TGCAGTGCTCTTGGGATCCGGACAGGGGTGGGCAATGAGCAGTTCTTC. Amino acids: CSALGIRTGVGNEQFF.

CDR3 region: CASSSPTRDTQYF. CDR3 nucleotide sequence: TGTGCCAGCAGCTCTCCAACCAGGGATACGCAGTATTTT. The chain is built from TRBV7-8 and TRBJ2-3; D unresolved. CDR1 and CDR2 from the germline V gene are SGHVS and FQNEAQ. This CDR3 region has 13 residues. The ends were cut back, 4 bases at V and 6 bases at J, with 11 bases in the middle.